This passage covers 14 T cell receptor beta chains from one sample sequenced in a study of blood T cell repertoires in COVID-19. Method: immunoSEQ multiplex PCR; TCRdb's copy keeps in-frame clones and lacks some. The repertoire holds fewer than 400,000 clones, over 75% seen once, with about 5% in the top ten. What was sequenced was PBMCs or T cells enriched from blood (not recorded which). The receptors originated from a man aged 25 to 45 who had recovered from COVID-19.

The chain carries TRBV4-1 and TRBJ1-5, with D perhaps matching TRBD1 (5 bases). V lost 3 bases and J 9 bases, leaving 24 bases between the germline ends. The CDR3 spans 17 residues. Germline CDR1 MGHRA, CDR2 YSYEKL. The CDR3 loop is CASSQIIGQGGHGPQHF. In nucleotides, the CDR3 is TGCGCCAGCAGCCAGATAATAGGACAAGGTGGGCATGGGCCCCAGCATTTT.

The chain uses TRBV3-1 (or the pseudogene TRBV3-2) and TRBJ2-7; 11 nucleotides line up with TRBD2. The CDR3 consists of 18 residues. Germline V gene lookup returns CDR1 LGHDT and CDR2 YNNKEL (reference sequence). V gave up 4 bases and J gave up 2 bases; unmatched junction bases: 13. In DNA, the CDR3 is TGTGCCAGCAGCCGATCTAGCGGGGGGACAATTTCGCCCTACGAGCAGTACTTC. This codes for CASSRSSGGTISPYEQYF.

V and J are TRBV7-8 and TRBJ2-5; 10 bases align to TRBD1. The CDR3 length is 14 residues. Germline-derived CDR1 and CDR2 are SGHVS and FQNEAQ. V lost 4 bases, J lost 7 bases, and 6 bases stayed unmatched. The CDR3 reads CASSSDRGHRTQYF. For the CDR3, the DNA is TGTGCCAGCAGCTCTGACAGGGGGCACAGGACCCAGTACTTC.

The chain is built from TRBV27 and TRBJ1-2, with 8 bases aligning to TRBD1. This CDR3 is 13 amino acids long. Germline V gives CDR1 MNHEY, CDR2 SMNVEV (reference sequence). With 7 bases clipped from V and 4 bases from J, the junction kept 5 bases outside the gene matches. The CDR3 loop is CASKAGTGYGYTF. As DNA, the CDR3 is TGTGCCAGCAAAGCAGGGACAGGCTATGGCTACACCTTC.

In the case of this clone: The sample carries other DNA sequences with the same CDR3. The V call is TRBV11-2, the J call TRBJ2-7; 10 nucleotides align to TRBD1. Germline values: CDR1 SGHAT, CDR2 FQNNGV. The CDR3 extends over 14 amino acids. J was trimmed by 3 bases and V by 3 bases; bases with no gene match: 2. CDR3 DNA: TGTGCCAGCAGCTTGGGGACAGGGGTCTACGAGCAGTACTTC. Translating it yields CASSLGTGVYEQYF.

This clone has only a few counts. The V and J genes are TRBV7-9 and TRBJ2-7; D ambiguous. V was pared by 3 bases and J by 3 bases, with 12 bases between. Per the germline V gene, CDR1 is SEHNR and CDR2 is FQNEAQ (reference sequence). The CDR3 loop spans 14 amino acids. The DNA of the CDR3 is TGTGCCAGCAGCTTCCCCTACAGAGACTACGAGCAGTACTTC. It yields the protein CASSFPYRDYEQYF. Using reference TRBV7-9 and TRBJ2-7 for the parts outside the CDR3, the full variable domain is DTGVSQNPRHKITKRGQNVTFRCDPISEHNRLYWYRQTLGQGPEFLTYFQNEAQLEKSRLLSDRFSAERPKGSFSTLEIQRTEQGDSAMYLCASSFPYRDYEQYFGPGTRLTVT.

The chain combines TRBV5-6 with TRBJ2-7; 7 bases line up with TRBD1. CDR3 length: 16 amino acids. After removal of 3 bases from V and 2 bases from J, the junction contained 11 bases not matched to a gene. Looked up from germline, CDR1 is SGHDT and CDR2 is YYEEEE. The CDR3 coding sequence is TGTGCCAGCAGCTGGGGTCCGGACAGGACAACCTACGAGCAGTACTTC. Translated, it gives CASSWGPDRTTYEQYF.

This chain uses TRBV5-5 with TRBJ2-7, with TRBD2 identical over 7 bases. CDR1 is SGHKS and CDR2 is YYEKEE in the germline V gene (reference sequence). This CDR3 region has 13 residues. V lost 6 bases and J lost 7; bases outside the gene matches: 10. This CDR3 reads CASNSRGDGEQYF. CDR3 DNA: TGTGCCAGCAACAGTCGGGGGGATGGAGAGCAGTACTTC.

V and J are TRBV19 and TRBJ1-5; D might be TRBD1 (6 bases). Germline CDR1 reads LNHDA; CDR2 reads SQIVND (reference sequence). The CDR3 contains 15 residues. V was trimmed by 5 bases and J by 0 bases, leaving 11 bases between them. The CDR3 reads CASSPGHISNQPQHF. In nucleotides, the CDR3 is TGTGCCAGTAGTCCGGGACATATTAGCAATCAGCCCCAGCATTTT.

The CDR3 DNA reads as TGTGCCACCAGCAGAGATTGGGGAACCGACAGGGGTGGCACAGATACGCAGTATTTT. This gives the protein CATSRDWGTDRGGTDTQYF. The chain carries TRBV15 and TRBJ2-3, with 8 bases matching TRBD1. The V gene end was trimmed by 0 bases and the J gene end by 1 base; junction bases not matched to a gene: 12. CDR3 size: 19 residues. Germline CDR1 reads LNHNV; CDR2 reads YYDKDF (reference sequence).

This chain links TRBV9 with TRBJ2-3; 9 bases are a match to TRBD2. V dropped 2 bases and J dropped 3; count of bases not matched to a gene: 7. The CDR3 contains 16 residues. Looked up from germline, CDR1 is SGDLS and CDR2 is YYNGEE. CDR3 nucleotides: TGTGCCAGCAGCGTTAACCCTAGCGGGGCGACAGATACGCAGTATTTT. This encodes CASSVNPSGATDTQYF.

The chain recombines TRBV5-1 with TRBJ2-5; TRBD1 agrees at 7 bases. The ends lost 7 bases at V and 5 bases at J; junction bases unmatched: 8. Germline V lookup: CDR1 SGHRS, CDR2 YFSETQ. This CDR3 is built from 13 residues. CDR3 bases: TGCGCCAGCTCCTCACAGGGGATGGAGACCCAGTACTTC. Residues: CASSSQGMETQYF.

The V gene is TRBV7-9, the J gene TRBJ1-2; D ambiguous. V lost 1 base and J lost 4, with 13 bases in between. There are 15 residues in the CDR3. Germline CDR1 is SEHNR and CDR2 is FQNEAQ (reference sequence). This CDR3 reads CASSLDWGGLYGYTF. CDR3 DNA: TGTGCCAGCAGCTTAGATTGGGGAGGCCTCTATGGCTACACCTTC.

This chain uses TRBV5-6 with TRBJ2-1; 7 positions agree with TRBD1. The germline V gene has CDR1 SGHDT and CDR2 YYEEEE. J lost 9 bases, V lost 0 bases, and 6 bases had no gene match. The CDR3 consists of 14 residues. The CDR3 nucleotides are TGTGCCAGCAGCTTGGGACAGGGTTATGTTGAGCAGTTCTTC. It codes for CASSLGQGYVEQFF.